Listed below are T cell receptor beta chains from one sample, sequenced in a study of shared clonotypes between healthy human individuals. The method was immunoSEQ multiplex PCR; TCRdb's version includes in-frame clones alone and lacks a portion of them. The table includes approximately 720,000 clones, about 90% detected once. The sequencing input was naive CD8+ T cells sorted from blood. Every receptor here comes from a young man in good health. Each CDR3 is given with its conserved first and last residue. D genes are given only for firm matches. Clone size is shown for a subset of rows, as once, few, many or a class of expanded clone.

size	V	D	J	CDR3	DNA
.	TRBV13	.	TRBJ2-1	CASSALEGNEQFF	TGTGCCAGCAGCGCGCTCGAGGGCAATGAGCAGTTCTTC
.	TRBV5-5	TRBD1	TRBJ1-2	CASSFRDRAYYGYTF	TGTGCCAGCAGCTTCCGGGACAGGGCTTACTATGGCTACACCTTC
.	TRBV27	TRBD1	TRBJ1-2	CASSFLPTGVNYGYTF	TGTGCCAGCAGTTTCCTCCCGACAGGGGTTAACTATGGCTACACCTTC
.	TRBV2	.	TRBJ2-5	CASNGPSQTQETQYF	TGTGCCAGCAATGGGCCCAGCCAAACTCAAGAGACCCAGTACTTC
.	TRBV5-1	.	TRBJ2-1	CASSLDGRPYNEQFF	TGCGCCAGCAGCTTAGACGGCCGTCCCTACAATGAGCAGTTCTTC
.	TRBV29-1	.	TRBJ2-7	CSVPTVQGEQYF	TGCAGCGTCCCGACTGTACAGGGCGAGCAGTACTTC
.	TRBV6-6	.	TRBJ2-1	CASRTGRHEQFF	TGTGCCAGCAGGACAGGGAGGCATGAGCAGTTCTTC
.	TRBV2	.	TRBJ2-5	CASSFKGRETQYF	TGTGCCAGCAGTTTCAAGGGCCGGGAGACCCAGTACTTC
.	TRBV9	.	TRBJ1-2	CASSVGGAGAYGYTF	TGTGCCAGCAGCGTAGGTGGAGCGGGGGCCTATGGCTACACCTTC
.	TRBV7-9	.	TRBJ2-1	CASSSKDYNEQFF	TGTGCCAGCAGCTCAAAGGACTACAATGAGCAGTTCTTC
.	TRBV29-1	.	TRBJ2-5	CSVEWGASETQYF	TGCAGCGTTGAATGGGGGGCTTCGGAGACCCAGTACTTC
.	TRBV6-6	TRBD1	TRBJ1-5	CASSYDRVLEPQHF	TGTGCCAGCAGTTACGACAGGGTTTTGGAGCCCCAGCATTTT
.	TRBV19	TRBD1	TRBJ2-2	CASLLGDRGLNTGELFF	TGTGCCAGCCTGCTGGGGGACAGGGGGCTGAACACCGGGGAGCTGTTTTTT
once	TRBV5-6	.	TRBJ2-1	CASSLGGPSRDEQFF	TGTGCCAGCAGCTTGGGCGGGCCCAGCCGCGATGAGCAGTTCTTC
.	TRBV7-6	TRBD2	TRBJ2-3	CASSFGRADTQYF	TGTGCCAGCAGCTTTGGGAGGGCAGATACGCAGTATTTT
.	TRBV9	.	TRBJ2-7	CASSVGMNSWEQYF	TGTGCCAGCAGCGTAGGAATGAATTCGTGGGAGCAGTACTTC
.	TRBV28	TRBD2	TRBJ2-3	CASSLPGGAGTQYF	TGTGCCAGCAGTTTGCCGGGAGGAGCGGGTACGCAGTATTTT
.	TRBV28	TRBD2	TRBJ2-1	CASSTGLARSSYNEQFF	TGTGCCAGCAGTACGGGACTAGCTCGGAGCTCCTACAATGAGCAGTTCTTC
.	TRBV27	.	TRBJ2-7	CASRSGDEQYF	TGTGCCAGCAGGAGTGGCGACGAGCAGTACTTC
once	TRBV27	.	TRBJ1-2	CASSTLDSGYGYTF	TGTGCCAGCAGTACCCTGGACAGTGGGTATGGCTACACCTTC
.	TRBV27	.	TRBJ2-7	CASSWAYSGTDYEQYF	TGTGCCAGCAGTTGGGCATATTCGGGGACCGACTACGAGCAGTACTTC
.	TRBV5-1	TRBD1	TRBJ2-5	CASSAETGGEETQYF	TGCGCCAGCAGCGCCGAGACAGGGGGCGAGGAGACCCAGTACTTC
.	TRBV27	.	TRBJ2-5	CASRAGGEAQYF	TGTGCCAGCAGGGCCGGGGGCGAGGCCCAGTACTTC
.	TRBV5-1	.	TRBJ2-2	CASSPELTGELFF	TGCGCCAGCAGCCCGGAACTCACCGGGGAGCTGTTTTTT
.	TRBV7-2	.	TRBJ2-5	CASSLRAGIGETQYF	TGTGCCAGCAGCTTGCGGGCAGGGATAGGAGAGACCCAGTACTTC
once	TRBV11-2	TRBD2	TRBJ2-7	CASSSGDGGGNSYEQYF	TGTGCCAGCAGCTCCGGCGATGGGGGAGGGAACTCCTACGAGCAGTACTTC